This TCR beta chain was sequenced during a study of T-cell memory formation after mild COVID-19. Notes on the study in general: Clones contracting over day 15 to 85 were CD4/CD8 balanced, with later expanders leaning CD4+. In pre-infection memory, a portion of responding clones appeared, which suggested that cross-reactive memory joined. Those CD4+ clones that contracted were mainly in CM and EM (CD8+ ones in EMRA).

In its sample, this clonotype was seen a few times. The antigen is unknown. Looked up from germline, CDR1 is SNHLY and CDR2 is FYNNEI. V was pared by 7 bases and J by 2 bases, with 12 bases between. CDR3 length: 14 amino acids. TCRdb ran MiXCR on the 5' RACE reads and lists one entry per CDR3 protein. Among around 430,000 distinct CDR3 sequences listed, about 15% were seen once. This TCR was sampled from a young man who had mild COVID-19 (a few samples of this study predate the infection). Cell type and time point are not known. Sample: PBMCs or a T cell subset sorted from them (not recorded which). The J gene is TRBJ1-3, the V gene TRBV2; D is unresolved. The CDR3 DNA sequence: TGTGCCAGCACAAGACCCACCGCTGGAAACACCATATATTTT. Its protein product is CASTRPTAGNTIYF. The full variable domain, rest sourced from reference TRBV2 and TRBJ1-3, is EPEVTQTPSHQVTQMGQEVILRCVPISNHLYFYWYRQILGQKVEFLVSFYNNEISEKSEIFDDQFSVERPDGSNFTLKIRSTKLEDSAMYFCASTRPTAGNTIYFGEGSWLTVV.